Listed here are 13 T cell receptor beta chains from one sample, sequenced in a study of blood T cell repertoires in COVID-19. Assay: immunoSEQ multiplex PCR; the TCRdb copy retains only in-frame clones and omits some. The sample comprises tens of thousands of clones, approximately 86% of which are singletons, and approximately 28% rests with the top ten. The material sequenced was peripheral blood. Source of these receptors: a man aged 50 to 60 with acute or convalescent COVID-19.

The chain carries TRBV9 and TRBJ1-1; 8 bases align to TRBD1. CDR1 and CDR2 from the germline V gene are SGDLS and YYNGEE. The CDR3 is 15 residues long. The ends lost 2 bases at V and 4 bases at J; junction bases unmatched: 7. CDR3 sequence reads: CASSVAQGARTEAFF. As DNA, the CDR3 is TGTGCCAGCAGCGTCGCCCAGGGGGCGCGCACTGAAGCTTTCTTT. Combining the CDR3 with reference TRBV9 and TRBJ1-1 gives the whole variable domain DSGVTQTPKHLITATGQRVTLRCSPRSGDLSVYWYQQSLDQGLQFLIQYYNGEERAKGNILERFSAQQFPDLHSELNLSSLELGDSALYFCASSVAQGARTEAFFGQGTRLTVV.

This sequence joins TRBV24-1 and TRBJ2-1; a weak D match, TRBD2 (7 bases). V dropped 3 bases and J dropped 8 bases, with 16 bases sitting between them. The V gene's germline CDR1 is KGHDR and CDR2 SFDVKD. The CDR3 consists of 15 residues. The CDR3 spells CATSDTRGAGDEQFF. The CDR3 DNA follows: TGTGCCACCAGTGATACCCGGGGGGCAGGCGATGAGCAGTTCTTC.

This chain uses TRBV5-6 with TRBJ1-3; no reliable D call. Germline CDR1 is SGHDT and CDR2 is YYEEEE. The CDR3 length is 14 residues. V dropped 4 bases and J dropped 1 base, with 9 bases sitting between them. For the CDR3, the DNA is TGTGCCAGCAGCACCCCGGGTTCTGGAAACACCATATATTTT. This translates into CASSTPGSGNTIYF.

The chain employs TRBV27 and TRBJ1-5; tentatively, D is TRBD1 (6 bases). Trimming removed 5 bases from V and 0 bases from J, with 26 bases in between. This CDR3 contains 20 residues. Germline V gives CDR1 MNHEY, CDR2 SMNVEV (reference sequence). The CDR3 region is CASSKQPGGQWGHSNQPQHF. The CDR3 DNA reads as TGTGCCAGCAGTAAGCAGCCGGGGGGGCAGTGGGGCCATAGCAATCAGCCCCAGCATTTT.

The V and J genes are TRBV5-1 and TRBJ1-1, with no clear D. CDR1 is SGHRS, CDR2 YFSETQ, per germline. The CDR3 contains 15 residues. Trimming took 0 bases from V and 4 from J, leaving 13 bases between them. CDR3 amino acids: CASSLAILGSTEAFF. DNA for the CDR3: TGCGCCAGCAGCTTGGCAATCCTGGGGAGCACTGAAGCTTTCTTT.

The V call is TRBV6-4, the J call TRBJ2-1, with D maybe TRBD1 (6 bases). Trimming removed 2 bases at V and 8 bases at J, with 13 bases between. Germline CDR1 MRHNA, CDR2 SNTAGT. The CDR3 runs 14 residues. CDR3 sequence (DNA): TGTGCCAGCAGTGACGCTCACAGGGATGATGAGCAGTTCTTC. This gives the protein CASSDAHRDDEQFF.

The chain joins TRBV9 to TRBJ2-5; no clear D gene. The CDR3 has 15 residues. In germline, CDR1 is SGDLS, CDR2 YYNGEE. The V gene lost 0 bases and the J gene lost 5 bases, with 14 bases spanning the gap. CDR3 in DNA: TGTGCCAGCAGCGTAGCTACGGGTTCCGGGGAGACCCAGTACTTC. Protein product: CASSVATGSGETQYF.

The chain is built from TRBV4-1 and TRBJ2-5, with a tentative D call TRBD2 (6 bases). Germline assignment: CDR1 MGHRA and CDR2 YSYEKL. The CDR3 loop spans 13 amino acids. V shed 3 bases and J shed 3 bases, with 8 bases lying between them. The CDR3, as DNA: TGCGCCAGCAGCCATTCGGGAGAAGAGACCCAGTACTTC. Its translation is CASSHSGEETQYF.

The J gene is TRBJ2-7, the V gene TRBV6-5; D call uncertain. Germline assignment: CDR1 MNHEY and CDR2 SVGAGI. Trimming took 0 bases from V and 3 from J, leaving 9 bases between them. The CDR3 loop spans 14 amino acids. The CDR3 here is CASSYSGQHYEQYF. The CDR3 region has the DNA TGTGCCAGCAGTTACTCGGGCCAGCACTACGAGCAGTACTTC.

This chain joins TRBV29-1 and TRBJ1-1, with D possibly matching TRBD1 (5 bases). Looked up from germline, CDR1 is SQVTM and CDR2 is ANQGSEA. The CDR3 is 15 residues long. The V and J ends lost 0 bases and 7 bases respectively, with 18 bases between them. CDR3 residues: CSVEDLGVLRDEAFF. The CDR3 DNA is TGCAGCGTTGAAGATCTTGGGGTTCTCAGGGATGAAGCTTTCTTT. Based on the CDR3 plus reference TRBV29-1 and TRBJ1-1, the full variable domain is SAVISQKPSRDICQRGTSLTIQCQVDSQVTMMFWYRQQPGQSLTLIATANQGSEATYESGFVIDKFPISRPNLTFSTLTVSNMSPEDSSIYLCSVEDLGVLRDEAFFGQGTRLTVV.

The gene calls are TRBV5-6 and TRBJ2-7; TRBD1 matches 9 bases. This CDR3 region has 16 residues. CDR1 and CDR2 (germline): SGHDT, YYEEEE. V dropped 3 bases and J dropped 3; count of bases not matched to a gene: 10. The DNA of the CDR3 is TGTGCCAGCAGCTCGTTGACCGGGACAGGGCGCTACGAGCAGTACTTC. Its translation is CASSSLTGTGRYEQYF.

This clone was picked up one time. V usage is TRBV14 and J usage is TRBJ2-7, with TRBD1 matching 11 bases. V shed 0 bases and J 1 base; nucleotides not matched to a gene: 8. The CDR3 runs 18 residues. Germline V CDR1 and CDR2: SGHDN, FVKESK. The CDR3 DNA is TGTGCCAGCAGCCAAGAAAAGGACAGGGGGCCAACTTCCTACGAGCAGTACTTC. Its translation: CASSQEKDRGPTSYEQYF. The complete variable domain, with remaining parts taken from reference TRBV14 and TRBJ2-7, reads EAGVTQFPSHSVIEKGQTVTLRCDPISGHDNLYWYRRVMGKEIKFLLHFVKESKQDESGMPNNRFLAERTGGTYSTLKVQPAELEDSGVYFCASSQEKDRGPTSYEQYFGPGTRLTVT.

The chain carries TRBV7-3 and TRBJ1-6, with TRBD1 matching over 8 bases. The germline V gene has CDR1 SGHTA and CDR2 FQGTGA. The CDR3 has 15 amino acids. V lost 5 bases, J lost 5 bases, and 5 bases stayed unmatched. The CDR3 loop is CASSDGQGNNSPLHF. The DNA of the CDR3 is TGTGCCAGCAGCGACGGACAGGGAAATAATTCACCCCTCCACTTT.